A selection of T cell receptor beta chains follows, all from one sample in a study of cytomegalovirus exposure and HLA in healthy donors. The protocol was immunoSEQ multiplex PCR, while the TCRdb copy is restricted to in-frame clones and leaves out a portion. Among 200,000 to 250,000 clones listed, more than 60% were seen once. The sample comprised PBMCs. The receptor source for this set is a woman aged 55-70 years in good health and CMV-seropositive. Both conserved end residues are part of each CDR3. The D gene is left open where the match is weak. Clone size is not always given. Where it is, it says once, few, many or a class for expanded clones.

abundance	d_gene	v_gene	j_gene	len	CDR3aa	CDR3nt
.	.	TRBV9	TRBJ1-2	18	CASSVSPHRSQTNYGYTF	TGTGCCAGCAGCGTTAGCCCCCATAGGAGCCAAACTAACTATGGCTACACCTTC
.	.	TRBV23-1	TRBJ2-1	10	CASGQFTQFF	TGCGCCAGCGGTCAATTTACTCAGTTCTTC
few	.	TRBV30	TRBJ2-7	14	CAWSVSRGSYEQYF	TGTGCCTGGAGTGTATCCAGGGGATCCTACGAGCAGTACTTC
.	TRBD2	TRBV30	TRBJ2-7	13	CASARASGGEQYF	TGTGCCTCTGCTCGGGCTAGCGGGGGGGAGCAGTACTTC
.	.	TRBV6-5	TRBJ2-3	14	CASSYGGTTDTQYF	TGTGCCAGCAGTTACGGGGGGACCACAGATACGCAGTATTTT
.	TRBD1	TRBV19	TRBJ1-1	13	CASSSQGSTEAFF	TGTGCCAGTAGTTCACAGGGGTCCACTGAAGCTTTCTTT
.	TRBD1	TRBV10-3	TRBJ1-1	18	CAISDGGWTGFRNTEAFF	TGTGCCATCAGTGATGGGGGCTGGACAGGGTTTCGTAACACTGAAGCTTTCTTT
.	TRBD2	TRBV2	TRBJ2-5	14	CASKLAGAGETQYF	TGTGCCAGCAAACTAGCGGGAGCCGGAGAGACCCAGTACTTC
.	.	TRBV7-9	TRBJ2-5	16	CASSLVGQVKAETQYF	TGTGCCAGCAGCTTAGTGGGTCAGGTTAAAGCAGAGACCCAGTACTTC
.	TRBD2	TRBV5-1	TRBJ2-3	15	CASSLVSGGRDTQYF	TGCGCCAGCAGCTTAGTTAGCGGGGGTCGGGATACGCAGTATTTT
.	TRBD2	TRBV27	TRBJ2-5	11	CASTGGGTQYF	TGTGCCAGCACTGGGGGGGGGACCCAGTACTTC
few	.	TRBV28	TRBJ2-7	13	CASSTTGMYEQYF	TGTGCCAGCAGTACCACAGGGATGTACGAGCAGTACTTC
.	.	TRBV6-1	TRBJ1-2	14	CASSAETANYGYTF	TGTGCCAGCAGTGCCGAGACAGCTAACTATGGCTACACCTTC
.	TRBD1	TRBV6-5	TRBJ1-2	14	CASSYSGTVSGYTF	TGTGCCAGCAGTTATTCCGGGACAGTAAGTGGCTACACCTTC
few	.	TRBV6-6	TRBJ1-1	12	CASSPVGTEAFF	TGTGCCAGCAGCCCCGTTGGGACAGAAGCTTTCTTT
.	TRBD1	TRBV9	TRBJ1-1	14	CASGRGPMNTEAFF	TGTGCCAGCGGCAGGGGGCCAATGAACACTGAAGCTTTCTTT
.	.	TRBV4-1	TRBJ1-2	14	CASSQPDSDYGYTF	TGCGCCAGCAGCCAACCTGACAGTGACTATGGCTACACCTTC
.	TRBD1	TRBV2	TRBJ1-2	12	CASRRQGYGYTF	TGTGCCAGCAGAAGACAGGGCTATGGCTACACCTTC
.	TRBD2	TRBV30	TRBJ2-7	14	CAWSVRSGGYEQYF	TGTGCCTGGAGTGTACGCAGCGGGGGCTACGAGCAGTACTTC
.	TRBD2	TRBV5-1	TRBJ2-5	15	CASSLTSGRQETQYF	TGCGCCAGCAGCTTGACTAGCGGGCGTCAAGAGACCCAGTACTTC
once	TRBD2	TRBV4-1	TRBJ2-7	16	CASSQGPTSGTYEQYF	TGCGCCAGCAGCCAGGGTCCGACTAGCGGAACCTACGAGCAGTACTTC
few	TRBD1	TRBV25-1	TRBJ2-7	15	CASSELGTGGHEQYF	TGTGCCAGCAGTGAATTAGGGACAGGGGGTCACGAGCAGTACTTC
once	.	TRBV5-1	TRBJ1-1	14	CASSVQGWGTEAFF	TGCGCCAGCAGCGTGCAGGGTTGGGGCACTGAAGCTTTCTTT
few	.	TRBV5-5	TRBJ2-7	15	CASSLAPAGSYEQYF	TGTGCCAGCAGCTTGGCCCCGGCAGGATCCTACGAGCAGTACTTC
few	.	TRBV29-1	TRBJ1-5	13	CSVAGNWNQPQHF	TGCAGCGTTGCGGGGAACTGGAATCAGCCCCAGCATTTT
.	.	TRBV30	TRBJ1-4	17	CAWTPIGGTATNEKLFF	TGTGCCTGGACCCCGATCGGGGGGACTGCAACTAATGAAAAACTGTTTTTT
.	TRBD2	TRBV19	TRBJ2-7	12	CAAGGRPYEQYF	TGTGCCGCGGGGGGGAGACCCTACGAGCAGTACTTC
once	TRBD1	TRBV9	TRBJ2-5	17	CASSVGTGGAHQETQYF	TGTGCCAGCAGCGTAGGGACAGGGGGTGCCCACCAAGAGACCCAGTACTTC
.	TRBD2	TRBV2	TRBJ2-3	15	CASSVSGTSRDTQYF	TGTGCCAGCAGTGTTTCCGGGACTAGTAGAGATACGCAGTATTTT
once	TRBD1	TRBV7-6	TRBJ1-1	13	CASSRQGRTEAFF	TGTGCCAGCAGCCGACAGGGAAGGACTGAAGCTTTCTTT
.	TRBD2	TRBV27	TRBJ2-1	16	CASSLGLAGVEYEQFF	TGTGCCAGCAGTTTGGGACTAGCGGGAGTGGAGTATGAGCAGTTCTTC
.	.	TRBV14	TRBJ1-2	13	CASSHTGFYGYTF	TGTGCCAGCAGCCATACAGGGTTCTATGGCTACACCTTC